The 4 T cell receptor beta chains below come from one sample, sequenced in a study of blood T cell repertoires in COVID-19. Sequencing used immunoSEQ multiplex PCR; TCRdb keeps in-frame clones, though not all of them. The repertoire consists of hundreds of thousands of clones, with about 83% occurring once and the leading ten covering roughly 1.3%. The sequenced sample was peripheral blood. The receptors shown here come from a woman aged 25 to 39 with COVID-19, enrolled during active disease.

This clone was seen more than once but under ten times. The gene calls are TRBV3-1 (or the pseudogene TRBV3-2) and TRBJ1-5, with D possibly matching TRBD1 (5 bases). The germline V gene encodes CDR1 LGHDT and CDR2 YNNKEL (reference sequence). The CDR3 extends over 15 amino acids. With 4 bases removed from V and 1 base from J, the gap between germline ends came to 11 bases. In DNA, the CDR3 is TGTGCCAGCAGCCTGACAGTAGCCAGCAATCAGCCCCAGCATTTT. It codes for CASSLTVASNQPQHF.

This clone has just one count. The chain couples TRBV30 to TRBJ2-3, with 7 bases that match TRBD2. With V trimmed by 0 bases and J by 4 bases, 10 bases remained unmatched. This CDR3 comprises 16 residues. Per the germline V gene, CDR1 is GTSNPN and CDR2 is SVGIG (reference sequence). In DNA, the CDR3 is TGTGCCTGGAGTGTACAAGTCGGGGGGATAGCAGATACGCAGTATTTT. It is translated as CAWSVQVGGIADTQYF.

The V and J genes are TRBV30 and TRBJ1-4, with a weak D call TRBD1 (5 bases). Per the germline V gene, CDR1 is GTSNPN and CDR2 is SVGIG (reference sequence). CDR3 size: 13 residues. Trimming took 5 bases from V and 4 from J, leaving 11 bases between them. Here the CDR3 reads CAWGTGINEKLFF. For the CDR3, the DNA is TGTGCCTGGGGGACGGGGATTAATGAAAAACTGTTTTTT.

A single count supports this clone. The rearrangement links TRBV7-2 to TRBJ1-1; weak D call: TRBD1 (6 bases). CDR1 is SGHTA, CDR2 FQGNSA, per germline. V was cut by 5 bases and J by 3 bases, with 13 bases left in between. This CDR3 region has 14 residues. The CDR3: CASSPRGGYTEAFF. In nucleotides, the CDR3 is TGTGCCAGCAGCCCCCGGGGGGGCTACACTGAAGCTTTCTTT.